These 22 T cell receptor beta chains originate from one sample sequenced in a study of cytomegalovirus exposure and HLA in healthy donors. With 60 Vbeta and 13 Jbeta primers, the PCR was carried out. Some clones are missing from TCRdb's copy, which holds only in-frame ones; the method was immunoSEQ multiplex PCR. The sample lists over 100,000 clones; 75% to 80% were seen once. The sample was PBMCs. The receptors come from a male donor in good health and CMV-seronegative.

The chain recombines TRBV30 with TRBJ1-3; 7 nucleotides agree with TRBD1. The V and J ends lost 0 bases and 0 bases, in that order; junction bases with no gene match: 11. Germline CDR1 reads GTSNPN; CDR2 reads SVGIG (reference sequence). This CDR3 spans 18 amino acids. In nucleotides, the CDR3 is TGTGCCTGGAGTGTAGATAGGGGGCGATTAATCTCTGGAAACACCATATATTTT. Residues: CAWSVDRGRLISGNTIYF. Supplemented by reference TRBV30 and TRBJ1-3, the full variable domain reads SQTIHQWPATLVQPVGSPLSLECTVEGTSNPNLYWYRQAAGRGLQLLFYSVGIGQISSEVPQNLSASRPQDRQFILSSKKLLLSDSGFYLCAWSVDRGRLISGNTIYFGEGSWLTVV.

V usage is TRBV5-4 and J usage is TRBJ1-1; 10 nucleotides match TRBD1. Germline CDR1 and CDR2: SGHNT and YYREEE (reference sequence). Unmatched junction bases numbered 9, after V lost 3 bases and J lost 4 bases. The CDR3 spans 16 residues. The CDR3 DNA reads TGTGCCAGCAGCTCGGACAGGGGGATGGATGGCACTGAAGCTTTCTTT. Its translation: CASSSDRGMDGTEAFF.

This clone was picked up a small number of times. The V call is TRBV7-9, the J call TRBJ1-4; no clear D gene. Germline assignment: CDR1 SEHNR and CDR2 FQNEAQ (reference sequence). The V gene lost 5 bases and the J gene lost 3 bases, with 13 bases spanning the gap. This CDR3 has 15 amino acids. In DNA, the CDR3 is TGTGCCAGCAGCCCCCGTCGAGTGGCTAATGAAAAACTGTTTTTT. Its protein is CASSPRRVANEKLFF.

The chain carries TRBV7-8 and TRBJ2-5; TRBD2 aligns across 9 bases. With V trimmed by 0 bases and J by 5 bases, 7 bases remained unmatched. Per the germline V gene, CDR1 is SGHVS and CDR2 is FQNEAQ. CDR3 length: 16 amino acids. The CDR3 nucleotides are TGTGCCAGCAGCTTAGCGAGGCGGGGGGGAGGGGAGACCCAGTACTTC. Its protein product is CASSLARRGGGETQYF.

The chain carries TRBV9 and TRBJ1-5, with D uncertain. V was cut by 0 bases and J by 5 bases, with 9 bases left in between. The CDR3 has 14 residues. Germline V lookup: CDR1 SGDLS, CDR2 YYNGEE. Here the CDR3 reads CASSVGAFDQPQHF. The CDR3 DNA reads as TGTGCCAGCAGCGTAGGGGCATTCGATCAGCCCCAGCATTTT.

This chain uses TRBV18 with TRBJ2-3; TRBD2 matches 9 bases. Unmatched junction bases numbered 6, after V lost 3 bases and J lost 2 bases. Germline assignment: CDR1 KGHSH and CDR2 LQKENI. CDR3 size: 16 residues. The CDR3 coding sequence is TGTGCCAGCTCACCTCAACTAGCGGGCTCCACAGATACGCAGTATTTT. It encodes CASSPQLAGSTDTQYF.

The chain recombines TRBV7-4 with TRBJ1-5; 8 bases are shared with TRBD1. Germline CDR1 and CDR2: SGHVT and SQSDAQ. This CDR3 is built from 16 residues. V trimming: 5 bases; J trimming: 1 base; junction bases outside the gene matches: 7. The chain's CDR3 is CASSTRGQGSNQPQHF. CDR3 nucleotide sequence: TGTGCCAGCAGCACCCGTGGACAGGGAAGCAATCAGCCCCAGCATTTT.

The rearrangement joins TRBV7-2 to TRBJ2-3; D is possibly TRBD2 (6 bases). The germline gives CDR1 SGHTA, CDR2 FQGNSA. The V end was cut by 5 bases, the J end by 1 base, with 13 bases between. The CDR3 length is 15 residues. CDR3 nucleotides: TGTGCCAGCAGCCAAGGACCGGGGGGCACAGATACGCAGTATTTT. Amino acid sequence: CASSQGPGGTDTQYF.

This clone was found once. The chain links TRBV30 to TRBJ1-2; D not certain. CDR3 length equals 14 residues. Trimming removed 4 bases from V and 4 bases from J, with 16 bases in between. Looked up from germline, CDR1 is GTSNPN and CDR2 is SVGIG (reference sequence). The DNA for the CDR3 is TGTGCCTGGACCACCACCCAGGCTTTCTATGGCTACACCTTC. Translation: CAWTTTQAFYGYTF.

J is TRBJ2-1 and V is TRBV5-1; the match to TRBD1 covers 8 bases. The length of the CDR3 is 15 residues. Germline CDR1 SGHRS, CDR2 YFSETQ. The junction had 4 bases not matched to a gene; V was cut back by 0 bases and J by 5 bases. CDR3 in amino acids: CASSLATGGNNEQFF. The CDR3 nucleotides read TGCGCCAGCAGCTTGGCAACAGGGGGAAACAATGAGCAGTTCTTC.

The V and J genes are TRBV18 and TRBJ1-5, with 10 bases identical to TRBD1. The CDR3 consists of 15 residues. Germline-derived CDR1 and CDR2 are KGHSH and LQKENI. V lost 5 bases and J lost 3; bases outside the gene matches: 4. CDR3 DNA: TGTGCCAGCTCAAACCGACAGGGGGCCAATCAGCCCCAGCATTTT. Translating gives CASSNRQGANQPQHF.

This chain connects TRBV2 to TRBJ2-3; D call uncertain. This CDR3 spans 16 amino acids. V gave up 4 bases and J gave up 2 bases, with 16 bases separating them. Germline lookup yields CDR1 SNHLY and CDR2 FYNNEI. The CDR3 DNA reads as TGTGCCAGCAGTGGGAAACCCAACGACATCACAGATACGCAGTATTTT. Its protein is CASSGKPNDITDTQYF.

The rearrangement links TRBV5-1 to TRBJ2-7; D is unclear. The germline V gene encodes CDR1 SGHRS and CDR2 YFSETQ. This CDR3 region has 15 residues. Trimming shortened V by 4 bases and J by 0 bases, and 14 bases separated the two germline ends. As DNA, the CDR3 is TGCGCCAGCAGCCCGACGCCGCCTAGCTCCTACGAGCAGTACTTC. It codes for CASSPTPPSSYEQYF. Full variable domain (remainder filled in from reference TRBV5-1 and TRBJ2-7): KAGVTQTPRYLIKTRGQQVTLSCSPISGHRSVSWYQQTPGQGLQFLFEYFSETQRNKGNFPGRFSGRQFSNSRSEMNVSTLELGDSALYLCASSPTPPSSYEQYFGPGTRLTVT.

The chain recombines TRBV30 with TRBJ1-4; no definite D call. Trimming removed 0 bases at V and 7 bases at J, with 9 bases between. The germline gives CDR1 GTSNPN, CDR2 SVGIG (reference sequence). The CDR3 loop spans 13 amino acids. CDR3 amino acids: CAWSVHLGEKLFF. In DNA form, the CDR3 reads TGTGCCTGGAGTGTACACCTAGGTGAAAAACTGTTTTTT. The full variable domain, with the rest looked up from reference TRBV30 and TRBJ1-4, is SQTIHQWPATLVQPVGSPLSLECTVEGTSNPNLYWYRQAAGRGLQLLFYSVGIGQISSEVPQNLSASRPQDRQFILSSKKLLLSDSGFYLCAWSVHLGEKLFFGSGTQLSVL.

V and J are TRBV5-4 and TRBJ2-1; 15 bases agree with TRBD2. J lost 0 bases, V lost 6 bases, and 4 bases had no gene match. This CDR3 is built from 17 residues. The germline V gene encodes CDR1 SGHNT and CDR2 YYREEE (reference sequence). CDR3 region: CASNPGLAGGSYNEQFF. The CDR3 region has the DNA TGTGCCAGCAACCCGGGACTAGCGGGGGGCTCCTACAATGAGCAGTTCTTC.

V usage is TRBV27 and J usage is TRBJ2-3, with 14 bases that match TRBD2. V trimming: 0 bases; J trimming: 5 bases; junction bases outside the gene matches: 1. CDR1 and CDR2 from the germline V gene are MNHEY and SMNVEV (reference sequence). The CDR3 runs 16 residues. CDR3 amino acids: CASSLSGTSGGDTQYF. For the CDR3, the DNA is TGTGCCAGCAGTTTATCTGGGACTAGCGGGGGAGATACGCAGTATTTT.

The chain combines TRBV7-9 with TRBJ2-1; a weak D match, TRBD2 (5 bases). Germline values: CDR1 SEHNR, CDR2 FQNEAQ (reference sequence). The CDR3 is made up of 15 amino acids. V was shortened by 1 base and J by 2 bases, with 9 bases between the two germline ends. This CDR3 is CASSLGGSPYNEQFF. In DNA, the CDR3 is TGTGCCAGCAGCTTAGGAGGGTCCCCCTACAATGAGCAGTTCTTC.

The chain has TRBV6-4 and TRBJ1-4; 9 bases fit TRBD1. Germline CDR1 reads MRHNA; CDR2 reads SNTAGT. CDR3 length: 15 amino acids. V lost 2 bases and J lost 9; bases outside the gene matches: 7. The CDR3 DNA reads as TGTGCCAGCAGTGACCGCGGACAGGGGAAAAAAAAACTGTTTTTT. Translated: CASSDRGQGKKKLFF.

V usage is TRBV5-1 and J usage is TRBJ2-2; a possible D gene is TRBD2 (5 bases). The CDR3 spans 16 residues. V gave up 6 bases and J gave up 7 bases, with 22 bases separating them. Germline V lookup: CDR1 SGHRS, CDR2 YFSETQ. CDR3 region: CASTVTAGTEGGELFF. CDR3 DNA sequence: TGCGCCAGCACCGTCACGGCCGGCACCGAGGGCGGGGAGCTGTTTTTT. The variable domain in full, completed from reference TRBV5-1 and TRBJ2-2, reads KAGVTQTPRYLIKTRGQQVTLSCSPISGHRSVSWYQQTPGQGLQFLFEYFSETQRNKGNFPGRFSGRQFSNSRSEMNVSTLELGDSALYLCASTVTAGTEGGELFFGEGSRLTVL.

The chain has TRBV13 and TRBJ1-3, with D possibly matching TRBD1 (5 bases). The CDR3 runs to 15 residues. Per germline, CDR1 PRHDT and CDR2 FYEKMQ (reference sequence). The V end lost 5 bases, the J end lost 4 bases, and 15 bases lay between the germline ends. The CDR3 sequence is CASSPDRFSGNTIYF. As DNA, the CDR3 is TGTGCCAGCAGCCCAGACAGATTCTCAGGAAACACCATATATTTT. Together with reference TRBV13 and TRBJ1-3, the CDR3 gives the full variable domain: AAGVIQSPRHLIKEKRETATLKCYPIPRHDTVYWYQQGPGQDPQFLISFYEKMQSDKGSIPDRFSAQQFSDYHSELNMSSLELGDSALYFCASSPDRFSGNTIYFGEGSWLTVV.

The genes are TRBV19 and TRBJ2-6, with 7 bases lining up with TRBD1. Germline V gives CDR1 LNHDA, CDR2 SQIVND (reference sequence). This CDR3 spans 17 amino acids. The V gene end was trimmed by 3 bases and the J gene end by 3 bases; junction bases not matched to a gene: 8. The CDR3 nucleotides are TGTGCCAGTAGTATCGACAGGGATGGAGGTGGGGCCAACGTCCTGACTTTC. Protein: CASSIDRDGGGANVLTF.

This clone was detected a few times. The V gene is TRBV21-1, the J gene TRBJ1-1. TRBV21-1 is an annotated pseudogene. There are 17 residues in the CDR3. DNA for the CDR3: TGTGCCAGCAGCAAAGAGTTGGCGGTGAGAAAGGACACTGAAGCTTTCTTT. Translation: CASSKELAVRKDTEAFF.